The clone carrying this TCR beta chain showed up many times. The data were taken from a study of T cells in Graves' hyperthyroidism and ophthalmopathy. This CDR3 is built from 15 residues. The V gene's germline CDR1 is SGHTA and CDR2 FQGNSA. V was shortened by 7 bases and J by 5 bases, with 20 bases between the two germline ends. Amplified TCR beta CDR3 regions derived from RNA transcripts. Using the HTBI primer set, a first-round RT-PCR was run on the TCR CDR3. TCRdb analysed the multiplex PCR reads with MiXCR anew, one entry per CDR3 protein. The data contain around 350,000 distinct CDR3 sequences, about 15% of them singletons.

The specimen was blood. The sequence came from a woman between 25 and 40 years old with Graves' hyperthyroidism that later progressed to Graves' ophthalmopathy. V gene TRBV7-2 combines with J gene TRBJ1-2; TRBD1 might be the D (6 bases). The CDR3 is CASTLTGLYVYGYTF. In DNA form, the CDR3 reads TGTGCCAGCACCTTGACAGGATTATATGTGTATGGCTACACCTTC. The full variable domain, rest sourced from reference TRBV7-2 and TRBJ1-2, is GAGVSQSPSNKVTEKGKDVELRCDPISGHTALYWYRQSLGQGLEFLIYFQGNSAPDKSGLPSDRFSAERTGGSVSTLTIQRTQQEDSAVYLCASTLTGLYVYGYTFGSGTRLTVV.